Given below is one T cell receptor (beta chain) in context. RNA in amounts of roughly 0.45 to 1 ug was reverse transcribed with random hexamers. TCRdb fed the immunoSEQ multiplex PCR reads into MiXCR, producing one record per CDR3 protein. The repertoire has 170,000 or so distinct CDR3 sequences, 93% of them found once; the top ten carry over 0.08%. These data belong to a study of CD8 T cells in Susac syndrome. Germline V gene data show CDR1 as LNHDA and CDR2 as SQIVND (reference sequence). The CDR3 contains 15 residues. With 2 bases clipped from V and 5 bases from J, the junction kept 8 bases outside the gene matches.

The chain combines TRBV19 with TRBJ2-7; 8 positions agree with TRBD1. The clonotype comes from a human donor with multiple sclerosis. The sample comprised CD4+ T cells from PBMCs. The CDR3 coding sequence is TGTGCCAGTAGTATATATCGGACAGGGAGCGACGAGCAGTACTTC. It encodes CASSIYRTGSDEQYF.